This TCR beta chain was sequenced in a study of cytomegalovirus exposure and HLA in healthy donors. This CDR3 region has 13 residues. V lost 2 bases to trimming and J lost 9 bases, with 13 bases between them. Per the germline V gene, CDR1 is SEHNR and CDR2 is FQNEAQ (reference sequence). With respect to this clone: Its antigen remains unknown.

General study findings and limits: Productive rates of about 90% or about 30% were seen for most TCR beta V segments in an earlier analysis. DRB1 showed the most TCR associations and HLA-C the fewest in a later analysis, as rates varied by HLA locus. The majority of CMV-associated TCR beta chains were reported as apparently HLA-restricted in a later analysis.

PCR used 60 Vbeta primers and 13 Jbeta primers. Here immunoSEQ multiplex PCR was the method, and the copy in TCRdb shows in-frame clones only, minus some. The profile shows roughly 200,000 clones, approximately 86% of them singletons. Sample: PBMCs. The source of this sequence is a woman in her thirties in good health and CMV-seronegative. The chain couples TRBV7-9 to TRBJ1-2; D possibly corresponds to TRBD1 (6 bases). The CDR3 coding sequence is TGTGCCAGCAGCTTAAGGGCAGGGGATCGCTACACCTTC. Encoded protein: CASSLRAGDRYTF.